This T cell receptor beta chain is drawn from a study of blood T cell repertoires in COVID-19. Turning to the study itself: Researchers got acute and convalescent COVID-19 samples from the United States, Italy and Spain. T cells, B-cell-depleted T cells, or PBMCs supplied cDNA or gDNA.

V lost 2 bases and J lost 0, with 14 bases in between. This CDR3 is 17 amino acids long. The germline gives CDR1 MGHRA, CDR2 YSYEKL. Per the original methods: Using reference gene primer amplification, nucleated cell counts were estimated. The table came from immunoSEQ multiplex PCR; TCRdb's copy has only in-frame clones and leaves some out. The DNA was the basis for D and trimming; V, J and clone size are from that table. Found here are 370,000 or so clones, roughly 86% of them singletons; the top ten hold 1.1%. The sequence derives from a human donor with acute or convalescent COVID-19. The donor label of this sample is uncertain. V and J are TRBV4-1 and TRBJ1-3; D uncertain. Sequencing used peripheral blood. CDR3 nucleotides: TGCGCCAGCAGCCAACAGACAAGCTCAATCTCTGGAAACACCATATATTTT. Amino acids: CASSQQTSSISGNTIYF.